This TCR beta chain derives from a study of shared clonotypes between healthy human individuals. Overall study results and limits: Naive subsets tended to show greater estimated richness than memory subsets. Sharing across several donors was seen in 4% to 5% of naive CD4 clonotypes.

Looked up from germline, CDR1 is SGHVS and CDR2 is FQNEAQ. This CDR3 is built from 17 residues. V was pared by 0 bases and J by 2 bases, with 14 bases between. Comment on this clone: Antigen specificity is unknown.

Each PCR replicate from the sorted subsets contained 150 to 250 ng DNA, which is some 31,000 T cell genomes. Clones were sequenced by immunoSEQ multiplex PCR, and TCRdb holds only the in-frame ones, with some missing. The sample gives approximately 2.3 million clones, 90% to 95% of which show up once; under 0.45% is in the top ten. This sequence joins TRBV7-8 and TRBJ2-4; tentative D call: TRBD1 (6 bases). The sequenced material came from naive CD4+ T cells from PBMCs. Subset given: CD45RA+ positively selected. This receptor was taken from a man aged 18 to 29 in good health. Some clones in this sample may be carry-over from other donors' samples. This CDR3 reads CASSLAFPGDPKNIQYF. The CDR3 nucleotides are TGTGCCAGCAGCTTAGCCTTCCCAGGGGATCCCAAAAACATTCAGTACTTC.